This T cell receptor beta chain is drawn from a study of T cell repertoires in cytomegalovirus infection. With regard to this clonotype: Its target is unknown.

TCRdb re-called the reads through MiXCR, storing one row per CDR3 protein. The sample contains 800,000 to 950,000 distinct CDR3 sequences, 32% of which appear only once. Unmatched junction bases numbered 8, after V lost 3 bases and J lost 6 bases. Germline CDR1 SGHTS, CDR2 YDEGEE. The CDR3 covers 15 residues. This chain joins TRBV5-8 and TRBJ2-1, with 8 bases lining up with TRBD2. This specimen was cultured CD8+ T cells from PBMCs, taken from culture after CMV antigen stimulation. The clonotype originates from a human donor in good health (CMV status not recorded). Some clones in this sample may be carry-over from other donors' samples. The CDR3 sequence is CASSYGTRGLNEQFF. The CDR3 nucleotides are TGTGCCAGCAGCTACGGGACTAGAGGCCTCAATGAGCAGTTCTTC.